This TCR beta chain was profiled in a study of shared clonotypes between healthy human individuals. Study-wide context: Ranging from 18 to 49 in age, donors were two women and a few men.

Study-level points and caveats: Among donors, sharing of clonotypes was expected to be affected by sequencing depth.

Authors' processing steps: Junction-only immunoSEQ sequences carried no quality scores, so filtering differed. TCRdb keeps only in-frame clones here, not all; method: immunoSEQ multiplex PCR. V, J and clone size derive from that table, while D and trimming were established from the DNA sequence. The sample consists of more than 1,200,000 clones, approximately 98.5% of them appearing once. Germline CDR1 reads PRHDT; CDR2 reads FYEKMQ (reference sequence). V was trimmed by 2 bases and J by 4 bases, leaving 11 bases between them. CDR3 length: 14 residues. In the case of this clone: Its antigen remains unidentified.

The sample comprised naive CD4+ T cells sorted from blood. The subset was: CD45RA+ positively selected. This chain joins TRBV13 and TRBJ2-5; D remains ambiguous. This clonotype was sampled from a man aged 30 to 39 in good health. The CDR3 loop reads CASSLRAVRETQYF. The CDR3 region has the DNA TGTGCCAGCAGCTTAAGGGCGGTAAGAGAGACCCAGTACTTC. Based on the CDR3 plus reference TRBV13 and TRBJ2-5, the full variable domain is AAGVIQSPRHLIKEKRETATLKCYPIPRHDTVYWYQQGPGQDPQFLISFYEKMQSDKGSIPDRFSAQQFSDYHSELNMSSLELGDSALYFCASSLRAVRETQYFGPGTRLLVL.